Listed here are 25 T cell receptor beta chains from one sample, sequenced in a study of T cell responses to AZD1222 COVID-19 vaccine (dated by TCRdb to about 2021). The library was made by the immunoSEQ multiplex PCR assay. What TCRdb holds here is the immuneACCESS table cut down to in-frame rearrangements. Part of the clones is not present; checked against another copy, under half of the missing clones reflect an unresolved V gene, and the others are unexplained. The sample includes tens of thousands of clones, with approximately 88% observed a single time. Approximately 15% of the sample belongs to the ten largest clones. Read against the paper, the sample's time point label means: baseline before first vaccination. The specimen comprised peripheral blood, sampled on day 0 of AZD1222 vaccination. The receptors stem from an adult in good health.

Only a few counts were recorded for this clone. The V and J genes are TRBV19 and TRBJ2-2; D may be TRBD1 (5 bases). The CDR3 loop spans 13 amino acids. Per germline, CDR1 LNHDA and CDR2 SQIVND (reference sequence). Trimming took off 5 bases at V and 8 bases at J, with 12 bases between the two ends. CDR3: CASSPGISGELFF. CDR3 DNA: TGTGCCAGTAGTCCAGGGATATCGGGGGAGCTGTTTTTT.

The chain uses TRBV6-5 and TRBJ1-5; TRBD1 aligns across 8 bases. Germline-derived CDR1 and CDR2 are MNHEY and SVGAGI. V lost 0 bases to trimming and J lost 8 bases; unmatched junction nucleotides: 3. The CDR3 has 14 residues. In nucleotides, the CDR3 is TGTGCCAGCAGTTACTCCCCACAGGGGGAGCCCCAGCATTTT. It specifies CASSYSPQGEPQHF.

The rearrangement links TRBV11-2 to TRBJ2-3; TRBD2 is a possible D gene (5 bases). V lost 1 base to trimming and J lost 6 bases, with 17 bases between them. There are 16 residues in the CDR3. Germline V gives CDR1 SGHAT, CDR2 FQNNGV. The CDR3 region has the DNA TGTGCCAGCAGCTTAGCTGGCACTAGTTTTTGGGATACGCAGTATTTT. It codes for CASSLAGTSFWDTQYF.

This chain joins TRBV6-5 and TRBJ2-5; no firm D call. This CDR3 spans 11 amino acids. Between the trimmed V and J ends, which lost 8 bases and 2 bases, there was a span of 6 bases. Germline V gene lookup returns CDR1 MNHEY and CDR2 SVGAGI. CDR3 nucleotides: TGTGCCAGCGCCAGGCAAGAGACCCAGTACTTC. Protein product: CASARQETQYF.

CDR3 sequence: CASSSDRLGTEAFF. DNA of the CDR3: TGTGCCAGCAGCTCGGACAGACTAGGTACTGAAGCTTTCTTT. The chain uses TRBV11-2 and TRBJ1-1, with D perhaps TRBD1 (6 bases). The CDR3 consists of 14 residues. Trimming stripped 4 bases from V and 5 bases from J, with 14 bases between. CDR1 and CDR2 (germline): SGHAT, FQNNGV. The complete variable domain, with remaining parts taken from reference TRBV11-2 and TRBJ1-1, reads EAGVAQSPRYKIIEKRQSVAFWCNPISGHATLYWYQQILGQGPKLLIQFQNNGVVDDSQLPKDRFSAERLKGVDSTLKIQPAKLEDSAVYLCASSSDRLGTEAFFGQGTRLTVV.

The CDR3 nucleotides read TGTGCCAGCTCTGGACCCCCTGGAAACACCATATATTTT. Translated: CASSGPPGNTIYF. The J gene is TRBJ1-3, the V gene TRBV9; D remains ambiguous. This CDR3 comprises 13 residues. Trimming removed 7 bases from V and 2 bases from J, with 10 bases in between. Per germline, CDR1 SGDLS and CDR2 YYNGEE. The variable domain in full, completed from reference TRBV9 and TRBJ1-3, reads DSGVTQTPKHLITATGQRVTLRCSPRSGDLSVYWYQQSLDQGLQFLIQYYNGEERAKGNILERFSAQQFPDLHSELNLSSLELGDSALYFCASSGPPGNTIYFGEGSWLTVV.

The chain combines TRBV3-1 (or the pseudogene TRBV3-2) with TRBJ2-5; D not certain. This CDR3 comprises 11 residues. The germline V and J ends were trimmed by 1 base and 7 bases, with 4 bases remaining between them. In germline, CDR1 is LGHDT, CDR2 YNNKEL (reference sequence). The CDR3 DNA reads TGTGCCAGCAGCCAAGTTGGGACCCAGTACTTC. Protein sequence: CASSQVGTQYF.

This sequence joins TRBV5-1 and TRBJ2-7; the D is unclear. Trimming took off 5 bases at V and 0 bases at J, with 18 bases between the two ends. Germline CDR1 SGHRS, CDR2 YFSETQ. CDR3 length: 16 amino acids. The CDR3 sequence is CASRRTDLASSYEQYF. CDR3 nucleotides: TGCGCCAGCAGGAGGACGGATTTGGCGAGCTCCTACGAGCAGTACTTC.

The genes are TRBV30 and TRBJ1-5; D is uncertain. The CDR3 length is 13 residues. Trimming cost V 0 bases and J 0 bases, with 3 bases left between them. CDR1 and CDR2 (germline): GTSNPN, SVGIG (reference sequence). The CDR3 loop is CAWSVDSNQPQHF. In DNA form, the CDR3 reads TGTGCCTGGAGTGTAGATAGCAATCAGCCCCAGCATTTT.

The chain is built from TRBV4-1 and TRBJ1-1; tentative D call: TRBD1 (5 bases). With 4 bases removed from V and 4 bases from J, the gap between germline ends came to 16 bases. The CDR3 is 15 residues long. Germline V gene lookup returns CDR1 MGHRA and CDR2 YSYEKL. CDR3 sequence: CASSLRSPGTTEAFF. In nucleotides, the CDR3 is TGCGCCAGCAGCCTGCGTAGTCCAGGGACCACTGAAGCTTTCTTT.

This rearrangement joins TRBV2 to TRBJ1-2; 8 positions match TRBD1. V shed 8 bases and J 2 bases; nucleotides not matched to a gene: 7. Germline lookup yields CDR1 SNHLY and CDR2 FYNNEI. CDR3 length equals 14 residues. Here the CDR3 DNA reads TGTGCCAGCGCTCAGGACAGGGCGAACTATGGCTACACCTTC. The encoded protein is CASAQDRANYGYTF.

This chain's CDR3 is CASSPTGFFDEQYF. In DNA, the CDR3 is TGTGCCAGCAGCCCCACAGGGTTTTTCGACGAGCAGTACTTC. The chain links TRBV9 to TRBJ2-7; TRBD1 might be the D (6 bases). Per the germline V gene, CDR1 is SGDLS and CDR2 is YYNGEE. This CDR3 is built from 14 residues. Trimming stripped 4 bases from V and 5 bases from J, with 16 bases between.

This rearrangement joins TRBV2 to TRBJ2-5; 8 bases line up with TRBD2. CDR1 and CDR2 from the germline V gene are SNHLY and FYNNEI. V lost 8 bases, J lost 5 bases, and 10 bases stayed unmatched. This CDR3 has 14 amino acids. As DNA, the CDR3 is TGTGCCAGCGGATCGGAGCGGGAGACGGAGACCCAGTACTTC. Residues: CASGSERETETQYF.

The gene calls are TRBV11-2 and TRBJ2-2; D gene ambiguous. There are 12 residues in the CDR3. V shed 2 bases and J shed 8 bases, with 6 bases lying between them. Looked up from germline, CDR1 is SGHAT and CDR2 is FQNNGV. For the CDR3, the DNA is TGTGCCAGCAGCTTAATTGAAGGGGAGCTGTTTTTT. It is translated as CASSLIEGELFF.

In DNA form, the CDR3 reads TGCGCCAGCAGTGTCTTGACCCGCCCAGAGCCCCAGCATTTT. Translating gives CASSVLTRPEPQHF. This sequence joins TRBV10-1 and TRBJ1-5; D unclear. This CDR3 comprises 14 residues. Germline V gives CDR1 WNHNN, CDR2 SYGVQD (reference sequence). V was cut by 4 bases and J by 8 bases, with 15 bases left in between.

J is TRBJ2-1 and V is TRBV6-5; TRBD1 matches at 10 bases. CDR1 is MNHEY, CDR2 SVGAGI, per germline. With 5 bases clipped from V and 4 bases from J, the junction kept 5 bases outside the gene matches. CDR3 size: 15 residues. The CDR3, as DNA: TGTGCCAGCAGTACCCGGGACAGGGGTTACAATGAGCAGTTCTTC. This translates into CASSTRDRGYNEQFF.

The chain employs TRBV7-2 and TRBJ2-7, with 12 bases that match TRBD2. The CDR3 sequence is 16 residues long. The V gene's germline CDR1 is SGHTA and CDR2 FQGNSA. Germline trimming cut 5 bases from V and 4 bases from J; bases unmatched to any gene: 9. CDR3 sequence: CASSTRLAGATYEQYF. Written as DNA, the CDR3 is TGTGCCAGCAGCACCAGACTAGCGGGAGCTACTTACGAGCAGTACTTC.

In this sample, this clone turned up a few times. The DNA for the CDR3 is TGTGCCTGGAGTCTCGGTCCTAATCAGCCCCAGCATTTT. Amino acids: CAWSLGPNQPQHF. V usage is TRBV30 and J usage is TRBJ1-5; D unclear. CDR3 length: 13 residues. The germline V and J ends were trimmed by 2 bases and 4 bases, with 9 bases remaining between them. The V gene's germline CDR1 is GTSNPN and CDR2 SVGIG (reference sequence).

The gene calls are TRBV2 and TRBJ2-7; 9 nucleotides line up with TRBD1. Trimming at V came to 6 bases and at J to 2 bases, leaving 5 bases not matched to a gene. The V gene's germline CDR1 is SNHLY and CDR2 FYNNEI. The CDR3 has 14 amino acids. CDR3 amino acids: CASSKQGATYEQYF. CDR3 coding DNA: TGTGCCAGCAGCAAACAGGGGGCTACCTACGAGCAGTACTTC.

This chain's CDR3 is CASSFRPDAYGYTF. In nucleotides, the CDR3 is TGTGCCAGCAGCTTTAGGCCAGACGCCTATGGCTACACCTTC. The V gene is TRBV7-2, the J gene TRBJ1-2; D gene uncertain. This CDR3 comprises 14 residues. Trimming removed 3 bases from V and 4 bases from J, with 12 bases in between. CDR1 SGHTA and CDR2 FQGNSA come from the germline V gene. The variable domain in full, with the rest retrieved from reference TRBV7-2 and TRBJ1-2, is GAGVSQSPSNKVTEKGKDVELRCDPISGHTALYWYRQSLGQGLEFLIYFQGNSAPDKSGLPSDRFSAERTGGSVSTLTIQRTQQEDSAVYLCASSFRPDAYGYTFGSGTRLTVV.

This clone was picked up a small number of times. V gene TRBV19 combines with J gene TRBJ1-4, with a tentative D call TRBD1 (5 bases). This CDR3 contains 17 residues. Per germline, CDR1 LNHDA and CDR2 SQIVND (reference sequence). Trimming took 8 bases from V and 0 from J, leaving 19 bases between them. The chain's CDR3 is CASAGSGNPATNEKLFF. The CDR3 nucleotides are TGTGCCAGTGCAGGGTCAGGAAACCCGGCAACTAATGAAAAACTGTTTTTT.

The gene calls are TRBV4-3 and TRBJ2-5, with D unresolved. The ends were cut back, 0 bases at V and 2 bases at J, with 4 bases in the middle. This CDR3 comprises 13 residues. Germline V CDR1 and CDR2: LGHNA, YSLEER. The CDR3 DNA is TGCGCCAGCAGCCAAGATTTTCAAGAGACCCAGTACTTC. Encoded protein: CASSQDFQETQYF.

The rearrangement joins TRBV11-2 to TRBJ2-2, with D perhaps matching TRBD2 (6 bases). The CDR3 extends over 19 amino acids. In germline, CDR1 is SGHAT, CDR2 FQNNGV. Trimming cost V 5 bases and J 4 bases, with 26 bases left between them. The CDR3 DNA follows: TGTGCCAGCAGCACCCCCCGGAGGGGACGGGAGTGGGGCACCGGGGAGCTGTTTTTT. Amino acid sequence: CASSTPRRGREWGTGELFF. Supplemented by reference TRBV11-2 and TRBJ2-2, the full variable domain reads EAGVAQSPRYKIIEKRQSVAFWCNPISGHATLYWYQQILGQGPKLLIQFQNNGVVDDSQLPKDRFSAERLKGVDSTLKIQPAKLEDSAVYLCASSTPRRGREWGTGELFFGEGSRLTVL.

The genes are TRBV6-5 and TRBJ2-2; no definite D call. Trimming shortened V by 6 bases and J by 8 bases, and 13 bases separated the two germline ends. There are 13 residues in the CDR3. Germline values: CDR1 MNHEY, CDR2 SVGAGI. The CDR3 loop is CASSPTGLGELFF. The CDR3 bases are TGTGCCAGCAGCCCCACCGGCCTGGGGGAGCTGTTTTTT.

The chain combines TRBV6-5 with TRBJ1-1, with a possible D match to TRBD1 (5 bases). The CDR3 runs to 14 residues. Trimming left V 0 bases short and J 6 bases short, with 11 bases between. Germline CDR1 reads MNHEY; CDR2 reads SVGAGI. Written as DNA, the CDR3 is TGTGCCAGCAGTTACTCGGGCAGGGTATCTGAAGCTTTCTTT. Translated: CASSYSGRVSEAFF.